This record concerns one TCR beta chain sequence. The specificity of this receptor is unknown. No clone much larger than this one lies a single base away; base qualities are absent. This sample is drawn from a study of identifying expanded T cells in peripheral blood (dated by TCRdb to between 2018 and 2021). Regarding the study in general: Technical replicates were generated by sequencing separate aliquots of the same genomic DNA pool, and four replicates were compared pairwise.

From its cysteine to its phenylalanine, the CDR3 spans 18 amino acids. Of all the DNA, just the CDR3 is kept, 54 bases in frame from base 1. CDR1 and CDR2 were assigned from the germline V gene (reference sequence) as LNHNV and YYDKDF. After removal of 1 base from V and 4 bases from J, the junction retains 7 bases not matched to a gene. Points the paper makes about the study in general: Between technical replicates the binomial model flagged 1 to 1.5 differentially abundant clones, whereas over about 2 weeks the binomial model flagged about 15 and over approximately four weeks roughly 20. Across all healthy-donor time intervals, the beta-binomial model significantly cut both the number of clones called differentially abundant and the false-positive rate. In all healthy donors, the variance in clone template counts between samples taken roughly 14 days apart rose significantly as total template count increased. The authors expected biological variance in healthy repertoires might increase further over much longer intervals such as months to years.

During the collection period, no immune events, such as infections, were documented for the healthy donors. To calibrate time-dependent variance in a beta-binomial model of T-cell clone differential abundance, blood repertoires from healthy donors were used as a training cohort. The training cohort included approximately ten healthy donors, of whom 3 were female and 7 were male. Donor ages ranged from about 25 to 64 years, with an average of about 40 years. Whole blood, obtained from a commercial supplier, was collected from each healthy donor at three time points spaced approximately two weeks apart. For immunosequencing, genomic DNA was extracted from unsorted whole blood. TCRbeta CDR3 regions were profiled with the immunoSEQ Assay using bias-controlled multiplex PCR amplification of genomic DNA. The authors processed their data as follows. The absolute abundance of each unique TCRbeta CDR3 region was quantified after sequences were collapsed and filtered. Differential abundance was tested with a binomial (Fisher-equivalent) model and with a beta-binomial model adding time-dependent variance fitted from healthy donors. Clones with fewer than 5 combined templates were removed, and differential abundance was called for clones with a Benjamini-Hochberg FDR below 0.01. Using the form v = (b*log(k)+a)^2, the beta-binomial variance was modeled as a function of the total template count across the two samples. Drawn from immuneACCESS, this table holds only the in-frame rearrangements with V and J called that TCRdb kept. Clones are partly lost; checked studies trace under half to an unresolved V gene and leave the rest unexplained. V and J calls and clone size follow that table, whereas D and trimming were derived from the DNA. The sample table holds roughly 130,000 clones, of which about 88% were seen once. The top ten constitute 8% to 9% of the sample.

The sequence was collected from a person between 18 and 69 years old in good health. Rearrangement joined TRBV15 to TRBJ1-6; 10 central nucleotides agree with TRBD1. The specimen was blood. The sequence in DNA is TGTGCCACCAGCAGAGGACAGGGGGCCCGCCAATATAATTCACCCCTCCACTTT. Its amino acids are CATSRGQGARQYNSPLHF. The CDR3 plus the reference TRBV15 and TRBJ1-6 genes for the other parts give the full variable domain: DAMVIQNPRYQVTQFGKPVTLSCSQTLNHNVMYWYQQKSSQAPKLLFHYYDKDFNNEADTPDNFQSRRPNTSFCFLDIRSPGLGDTAMYLCATSRGQGARQYNSPLHFGNGTRLTVT.